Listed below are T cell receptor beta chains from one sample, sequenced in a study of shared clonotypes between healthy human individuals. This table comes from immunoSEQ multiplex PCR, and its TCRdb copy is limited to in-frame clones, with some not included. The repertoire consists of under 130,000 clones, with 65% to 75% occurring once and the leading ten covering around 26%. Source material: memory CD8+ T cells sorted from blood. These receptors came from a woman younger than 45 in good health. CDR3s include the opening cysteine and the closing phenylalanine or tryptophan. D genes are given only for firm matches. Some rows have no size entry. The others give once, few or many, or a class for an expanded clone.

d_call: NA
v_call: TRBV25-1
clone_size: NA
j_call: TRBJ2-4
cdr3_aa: CASSEDGGGMPTKNIQYF
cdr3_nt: TGTGCCAGCAGTGAGGATGGCGGAGGGATGCCTACTAAAAACATTCAGTACTTC

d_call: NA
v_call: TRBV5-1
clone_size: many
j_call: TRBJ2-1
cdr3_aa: CASSLTAEGYNEQFF
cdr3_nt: TGCGCCAGCAGCCTTACTGCAGAGGGATACAATGAGCAGTTCTTC

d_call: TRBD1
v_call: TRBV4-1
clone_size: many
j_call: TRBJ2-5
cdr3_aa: CASSQEGQGRETQYF
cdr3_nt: TGCGCCAGCAGCCAGGAGGGACAGGGGAGAGAGACCCAGTACTTC

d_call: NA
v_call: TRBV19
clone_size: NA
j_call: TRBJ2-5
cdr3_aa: CASSMNQLPKETQYF
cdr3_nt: TGTGCCAGTAGTATGAATCAACTACCCAAAGAGACCCAGTACTTC

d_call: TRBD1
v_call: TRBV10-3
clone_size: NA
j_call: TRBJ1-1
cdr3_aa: CAISESGQGGVEAFF
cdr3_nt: TGTGCCATCAGTGAGTCCGGTCAGGGGGGAGTTGAAGCTTTCTTT

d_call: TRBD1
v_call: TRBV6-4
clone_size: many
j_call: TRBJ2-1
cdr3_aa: CASSDTGGAGNEQFF
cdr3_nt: TGTGCCAGCAGTGACACAGGGGGCGCCGGCAATGAGCAGTTCTTC

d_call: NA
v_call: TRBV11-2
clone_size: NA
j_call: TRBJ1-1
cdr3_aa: CASSQGQNTEAFF
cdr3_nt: TGTGCCAGCAGCCAGGGACAAAACACTGAAGCTTTCTTT

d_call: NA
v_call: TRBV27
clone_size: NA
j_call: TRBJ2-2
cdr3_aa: CASSSGRNTGELFF
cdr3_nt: TGTGCCAGCAGTTCGGGGAGGAACACCGGGGAGCTGTTTTTT

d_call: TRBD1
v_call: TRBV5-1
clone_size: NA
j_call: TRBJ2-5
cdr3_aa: CASSFQGDGETQYF
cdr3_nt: TGCGCCAGCAGCTTCCAGGGGGACGGGGAGACCCAGTACTTC

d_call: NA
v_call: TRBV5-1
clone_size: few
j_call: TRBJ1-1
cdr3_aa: CASSPLRGGTEAFF
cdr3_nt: TGCGCCAGCAGCCCCCTAAGGGGCGGAACTGAAGCTTTCTTT

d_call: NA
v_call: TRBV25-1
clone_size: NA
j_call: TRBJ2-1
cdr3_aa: CASRAGTYNNEQFF
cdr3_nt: TGTGCCAGCAGGGCCGGGACTTACAACAATGAGCAGTTCTTC

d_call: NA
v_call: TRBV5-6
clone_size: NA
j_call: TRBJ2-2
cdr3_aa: CASSVNTGELFF
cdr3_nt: TGTGCCAGCAGCGTAAATACCGGGGAGCTGTTTTTT

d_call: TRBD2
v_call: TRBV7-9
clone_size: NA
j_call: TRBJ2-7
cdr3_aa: CASSRTSGGSSYEQYF
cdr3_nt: TGTGCCAGCAGCCGTACTAGCGGGGGGAGCTCCTACGAGCAGTACTTC

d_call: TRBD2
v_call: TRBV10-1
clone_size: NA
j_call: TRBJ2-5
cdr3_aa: CARVTSGRRRETQYF
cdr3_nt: TGCGCCAGGGTGACTAGCGGGAGGAGGCGAGAGACCCAGTACTTC

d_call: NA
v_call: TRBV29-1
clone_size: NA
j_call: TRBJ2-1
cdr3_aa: CSVPAPGSSYNEQFF
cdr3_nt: TGCAGCGTCCCGGCACCAGGTAGCTCCTACAATGAGCAGTTCTTC

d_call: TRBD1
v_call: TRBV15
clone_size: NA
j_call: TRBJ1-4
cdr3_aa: CATSRTDGQGNEKLFF
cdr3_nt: TGTGCCACCAGCAGAACGGATGGACAGGGTAATGAAAAACTGTTTTTT

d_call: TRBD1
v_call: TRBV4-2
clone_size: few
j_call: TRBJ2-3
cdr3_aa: CASSRKEDRGGDTQYF
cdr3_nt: TGTGCCAGCAGCCGTAAGGAGGACAGGGGAGGAGATACGCAGTATTTT

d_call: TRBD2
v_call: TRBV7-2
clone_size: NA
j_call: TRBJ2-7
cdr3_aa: CASSLRASGRSYEQYF
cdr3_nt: TGTGCCAGCAGCTTACGGGCTAGCGGGAGGAGCTACGAGCAGTACTTC

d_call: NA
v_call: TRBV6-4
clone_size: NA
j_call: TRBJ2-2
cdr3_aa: CASSDSAESTRELFF
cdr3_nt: TGTGCCAGCAGTGACTCGGCGGAGTCGACCCGGGAGCTGTTTTTT

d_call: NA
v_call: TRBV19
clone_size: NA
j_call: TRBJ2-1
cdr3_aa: CASSNQPNEQFF
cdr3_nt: TGTGCCAGTAGTAACCAGCCCAATGAGCAGTTCTTC

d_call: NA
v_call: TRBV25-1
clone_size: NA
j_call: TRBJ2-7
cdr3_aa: CASSNRDGSYEQYF
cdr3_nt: TGTGCCAGCAGTAACCGGGACGGCTCCTACGAGCAGTACTTC

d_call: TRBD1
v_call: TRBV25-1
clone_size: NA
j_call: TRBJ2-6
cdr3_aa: CASSEDRVVGANVLTF
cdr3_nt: TGTGCCAGCAGTGAAGACAGGGTGGTGGGGGCCAACGTCCTGACTTTC

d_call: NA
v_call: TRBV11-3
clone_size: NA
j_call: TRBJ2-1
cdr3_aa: CASSPGAHEQFF
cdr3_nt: TGTGCCAGCAGCCCCGGCGCCCATGAGCAGTTCTTC

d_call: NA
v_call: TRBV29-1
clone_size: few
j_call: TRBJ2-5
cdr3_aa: CSVATGPGETQYF
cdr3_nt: TGCAGCGTGGCTACAGGGCCGGGGGAGACCCAGTACTTC

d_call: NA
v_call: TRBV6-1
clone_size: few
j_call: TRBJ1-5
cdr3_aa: CAAAAGVNDQPQHF
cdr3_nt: TGTGCTGCAGCGGCAGGGGTTAATGATCAGCCCCAGCATTTT

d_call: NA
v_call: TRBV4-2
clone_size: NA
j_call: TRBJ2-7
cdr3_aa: CASSPVWRTRLYEQYF
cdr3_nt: TGTGCCAGCAGCCCAGTGTGGCGCACACGCCTCTACGAGCAGTACTTC

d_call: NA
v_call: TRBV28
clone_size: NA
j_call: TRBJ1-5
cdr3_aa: CASSLWFKGVNQPQHF
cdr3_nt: TGTGCCAGCAGTTTGTGGTTTAAGGGGGTCAATCAGCCCCAGCATTTT

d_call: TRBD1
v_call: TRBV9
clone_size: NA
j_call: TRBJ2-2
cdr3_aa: CASSAPGQGVGELFF
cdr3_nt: TGTGCCAGCAGCGCCCCGGGACAGGGAGTCGGGGAGCTGTTTTTT

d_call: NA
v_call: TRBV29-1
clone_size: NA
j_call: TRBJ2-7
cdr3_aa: CSVIAPGAEQYF
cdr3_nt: TGCAGCGTTATAGCCCCGGGCGCCGAGCAGTACTTC

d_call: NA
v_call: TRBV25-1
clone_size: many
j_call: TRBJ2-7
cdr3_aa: CASSDNYEQYF
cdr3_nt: TGTGCCAGCAGTGACAACTACGAGCAGTACTTC

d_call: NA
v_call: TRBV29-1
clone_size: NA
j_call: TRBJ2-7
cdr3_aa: CSVIAERYEQYF
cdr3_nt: TGCAGCGTTATAGCGGAACGCTACGAGCAGTACTTC

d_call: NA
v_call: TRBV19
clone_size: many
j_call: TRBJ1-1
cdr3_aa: CASRSWNTEAFF
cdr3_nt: TGTGCCAGTAGAAGTTGGAACACTGAAGCTTTCTTT

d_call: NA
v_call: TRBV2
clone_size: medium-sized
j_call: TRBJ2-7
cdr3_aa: CASSAGFAYEQYF
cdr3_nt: TGTGCCAGCAGTGCAGGTTTTGCCTACGAGCAGTACTTC

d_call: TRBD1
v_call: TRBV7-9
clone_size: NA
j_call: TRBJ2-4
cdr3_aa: CASSPRDRTTSNIQYF
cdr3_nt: TGTGCCAGCAGCCCTCGGGACAGAACAACTTCAAACATTCAGTACTTC

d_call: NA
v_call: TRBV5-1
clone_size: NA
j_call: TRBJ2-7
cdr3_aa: CASSPALGEAYEQYF
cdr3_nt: TGCGCCAGCAGCCCGGCCCTGGGGGAGGCCTACGAGCAGTACTTC

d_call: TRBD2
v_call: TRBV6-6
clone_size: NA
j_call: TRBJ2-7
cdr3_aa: CATSGLAGDEQYF
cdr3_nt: TGTGCCACGTCGGGACTAGCGGGAGACGAGCAGTACTTC

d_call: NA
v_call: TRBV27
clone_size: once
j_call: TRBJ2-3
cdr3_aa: CASSLGVRVTDTQYF
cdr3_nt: TGTGCCAGCAGTTTAGGGGTAAGGGTGACAGATACGCAGTATTTT

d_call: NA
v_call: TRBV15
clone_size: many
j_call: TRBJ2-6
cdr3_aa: CATSRQGGSGANVLTF
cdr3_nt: TGTGCCACCAGCAGGCAGGGGGGCTCTGGGGCCAACGTCCTGACTTTC

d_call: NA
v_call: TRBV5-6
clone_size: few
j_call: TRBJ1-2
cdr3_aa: CASSPWTAVYGYTF
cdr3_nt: TGTGCCAGCAGCCCGTGGACAGCCGTCTATGGCTACACCTTC

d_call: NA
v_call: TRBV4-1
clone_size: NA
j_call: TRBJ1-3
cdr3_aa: CASSHGTPGNTIYF
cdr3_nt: TGCGCCAGCAGCCATGGCACCCCTGGAAACACCATATATTTT

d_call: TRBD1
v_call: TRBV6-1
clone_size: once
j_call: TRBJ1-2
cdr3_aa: CASRPGQGAYYGYTF
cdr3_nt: TGTGCCAGCAGACCCGGACAGGGGGCATACTATGGCTACACCTTC

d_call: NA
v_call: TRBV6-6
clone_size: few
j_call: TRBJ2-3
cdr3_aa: CASSYSSGRGTQYF
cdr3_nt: TGTGCCAGCAGTTACTCTTCGGGTCGCGGTACGCAGTATTTT